Below, 17 T cell receptor beta chains from the same sample are listed, as sequenced in a study of blood T cells in healthy people across ages (dated by TCRdb to between 2014 and 2017). Libraries were prepared through 5' RACE. Instrument on record: Illumina HiSeq 2500. A second 7 to 11 cycle PCR used a sample-barcoded 5' primer and a J-beta primer mix. The public reads were reprocessed in TCRdb via fastp at Q25 and MiXCR, keeping in-frame beta chains. CDR3 protein sequences are deduplicated, and each keeps its most common genes and DNA. The sample profile shows approximately 800,000 distinct CDR3 sequences; roughly 60% of them were found once. 25% to 35% of the sample lies in the top ten. Sequencing input: blood. These receptors came from a man under 40 in good health.

This clonotype was seen more than once but under ten times. This sequence joins TRBV6-5 and TRBJ1-6; possible D gene TRBD1, 5 bases. V was shortened by 2 bases and J by 7 bases, with 15 bases between the two germline ends. The CDR3 is 16 amino acids. Germline CDR1 is MNHEY and CDR2 is SVGAGI. In DNA form, the CDR3 reads TGTGCCAGCAGTTACGGACACCCGACAGAAAATTCACCCCTCCACTTT. This encodes CASSYGHPTENSPLHF.

This clonotype was detected a few times. This chain uses TRBV7-2 with TRBJ2-3; TRBD2 is a possible D gene (6 bases). The CDR3 has 15 residues. CDR1 is SGHTA and CDR2 is FQGNSA in the germline V gene. V gave up 3 bases and J gave up 0 bases, with 10 bases separating them. The CDR3 DNA is TGTGCCAGCAGCTTTCCACGGGGGAGCACAGATACGCAGTATTTT. Translated, it gives CASSFPRGSTDTQYF.

The chain combines TRBV6-6 with TRBJ2-1; D gene ambiguous. This CDR3 has 13 residues. CDR1 is MNHNY and CDR2 is SVGAGI in the germline V gene (reference sequence). V lost 10 bases to trimming and J lost 9 bases, with 19 bases between them. CDR3 sequence reads: CATVEPFVSEQFF. In DNA, the CDR3 is TGTGCCACCGTAGAGCCATTCGTTTCTGAGCAGTTCTTC.

The chain is built from TRBV5-1 and TRBJ2-5; TRBD2 might be the D (6 bases). The CDR3 has 13 amino acids. V gave up 0 bases and J gave up 11 bases, with 14 bases separating them. CDR1 and CDR2 from the germline V gene are SGHRS and YFSETQ. The CDR3 DNA is TGCGCCAGCAGCTTGGAGTCGGGGGATGAGCAGTACTTC. It encodes CASSLESGDEQYF.

The genes are TRBV7-3 and TRBJ2-7; D is possibly TRBD2 (6 bases). The V gene's germline CDR1 is SGHTA and CDR2 FQGTGA. The CDR3 loop spans 15 amino acids. V lost 3 bases, J lost 2 bases, and 14 bases lay in between. CDR3 region: CASSLGVAETYEQYF. CDR3 bases: TGTGCCAGCAGCTTGGGAGTAGCGGAGACCTACGAGCAGTACTTC.

The chain joins TRBV4-2 to TRBJ2-1; D is perhaps TRBD1 (6 bases). The ends were cut back, 0 bases at V and 12 bases at J, with 15 bases in the middle. This CDR3 has 14 residues. Germline CDR1 and CDR2: LGHNA and YNFKEQ. The CDR3 reads CASSQDQGRGVQFF. CDR3 DNA sequence: TGTGCCAGCAGCCAAGATCAGGGCAGGGGAGTGCAGTTCTTC.

The rearrangement joins TRBV4-3 to TRBJ2-1; TRBD2 matches at 7 bases. The CDR3 spans 17 residues. Germline assignment: CDR1 LGHNA and CDR2 YSLEER. Trimming cost V 0 bases and J 3 bases; bases outside gene matches: 8. CDR3 in DNA: TGCGCCAGCAGCCAAGACCTGCCTAGCGGTTACTACAATGAGCAGTTCTTC. Translated: CASSQDLPSGYYNEQFF.

The rearrangement uses TRBV3-1 and TRBJ2-4; D is possibly TRBD2 (5 bases). The end of the DNA fits TRBJ2-5 better, so the J call may be wrong. CDR1 and CDR2 from the germline V gene are LGHDT and YNNKEL (reference sequence). There are 15 residues in the CDR3. CDR3 in DNA: TGTGCCAGCAGCCAAGATCGTATCAGAGGGGAGACCCAGTACTTC. It translates to CASSQDRIRGETQYF.

V gene TRBV20-1 combines with J gene TRBJ2-7; 9 bases align to TRBD1. The CDR3 is 14 residues long. V lost 4 bases to trimming and J lost 3 bases; unmatched junction nucleotides: 7. Germline V gene sequence: CDR1 DFQATT, CDR2 SNEGSKA (reference sequence). CDR3: CSAIETGGHYEQYF. DNA of the CDR3: TGCAGTGCTATAGAGACAGGGGGGCACTACGAGCAGTACTTC.

This chain joins TRBV4-2 and TRBJ2-3; 9 nucleotides align to TRBD2. Germline values: CDR1 LGHNA, CDR2 YNFKEQ. The length of the CDR3 is 17 residues. J was trimmed by 1 base and V by 3 bases; bases with no gene match: 8. DNA for the CDR3: TGTGCCAGCAGCCACCGCCTGGGACTAGCCGGCACAGATACGCAGTATTTT. This translates into CASSHRLGLAGTDTQYF.

The chain employs TRBV7-9 and TRBJ1-2; 10 bases fit TRBD1. Trimming cost V 7 bases and J 3 bases; bases outside gene matches: 5. Germline V CDR1 and CDR2: SEHNR, FQNEAQ (reference sequence). The CDR3 is 14 amino acids. CDR3 sequence: CASTAGQGYYGYTF. The CDR3, as DNA: TGTGCCAGCACCGCGGGACAGGGGTACTATGGCTACACCTTC.

This clonotype appeared a few times. The chain joins TRBV4-3 to TRBJ2-5, with 7 positions matching TRBD2. The J segment lost 7 bases and the V segment lost 1 base, leaving 3 bases of the junction unmatched. Germline CDR1 LGHNA, CDR2 YSLEER. The CDR3 extends over 13 amino acids. The CDR3 coding sequence is TGCGCCAGCAGCCAAGCGATAGCGGGGACCCAGTACTTC. Its translation: CASSQAIAGTQYF.

The V call is TRBV28, the J call TRBJ2-7, with 7 bases matching TRBD2. CDR1 is MDHEN and CDR2 is SYDVKM in the germline V gene. CDR3 length: 13 amino acids. With V trimmed by 5 bases and J by 6 bases, 7 bases remained unmatched. This CDR3 reads CASSLLASGEQYF. CDR3 nucleotide sequence: TGTGCCAGCAGTCTACTAGCGTCGGGCGAGCAGTACTTC.

This clonotype was observed a few times. This sequence joins TRBV10-3 and TRBJ2-5; maybe TRBD1 (6 bases). The CDR3 is 14 amino acids. V dropped 6 bases and J dropped 5 bases, with 16 bases sitting between them. Germline V gene lookup returns CDR1 ENHRY and CDR2 SYGVKD. DNA of the CDR3: TGTGCCATCAGGATGGGCCACAGGGCCGAGACCCAGTACTTC. Its translation is CAIRMGHRAETQYF.

This chain uses TRBV7-9 with TRBJ1-1, with D perhaps TRBD1 (6 bases). This CDR3 comprises 16 residues. V was shortened by 2 bases and J by 3 bases, with 16 bases between the two germline ends. Germline V gene data show CDR1 as SEHNR and CDR2 as FQNEAQ (reference sequence). CDR3 loop: CASSLNRVPPHTEAFF. In DNA, the CDR3 is TGTGCCAGCAGCTTAAACAGGGTACCGCCGCACACTGAAGCTTTCTTT. Drawing the rest from reference TRBV7-9 and TRBJ1-1, the complete variable domain is DTGVSQNPRHKITKRGQNVTFRCDPISEHNRLYWYRQTLGQGPEFLTYFQNEAQLEKSRLLSDRFSAERPKGSFSTLEIQRTEQGDSAMYLCASSLNRVPPHTEAFFGQGTRLTVV.

The CDR3 region has the DNA TGTGCCATCCGGGCGGACCCCCAAGAGACCCAGTACTTC. Protein: CAIRADPQETQYF. The chain has TRBV10-3 and TRBJ2-5; D not certain. V gave up 8 bases and J gave up 1 base, with 11 bases separating them. Germline V gene data show CDR1 as ENHRY and CDR2 as SYGVKD. The CDR3 is made up of 13 amino acids.

The chain employs TRBV20-1 and TRBJ2-5, with a weak D call TRBD2 (7 bases). The CDR3 covers 18 residues. The ends were cut back, 7 bases at V and 0 bases at J, with 27 bases in the middle. CDR1 DFQATT and CDR2 SNEGSKA come from the germline V gene (reference sequence). The CDR3 spells CSVKYILGAGADQETQYF. Written as DNA, the CDR3 is TGCAGTGTTAAGTACATACTAGGGGCGGGGGCCGACCAAGAGACCCAGTACTTC.